These 20 T cell receptor beta chains were all obtained from the same sample, sequenced in a study of identifying expanded T cells in peripheral blood. TCRdb's table, derived via immunoSEQ multiplex PCR, lists solely in-frame clones and lacks some. The data show roughly 84,000 clones, 70% to 90% seen once. Input material: blood. The receptors were sampled from a person aged 18 to 75 in good health.

This clone has more than one count but fewer than ten. The chain links TRBV10-1 to TRBJ1-2; possible D gene TRBD1, 6 bases. Germline V gene lookup returns CDR1 WNHNN and CDR2 SYGVQD (reference sequence). Trimming removed 4 bases at V and 4 bases at J, with 10 bases between. The CDR3 has 13 amino acids. The CDR3 spells CASSAGGPYGYTF. Here the CDR3 DNA reads TGCGCCAGCAGTGCCGGGGGGCCCTATGGCTACACCTTC.

The rearrangement uses TRBV27 and TRBJ2-2, with 8 bases aligning to TRBD2. Germline V gives CDR1 MNHEY, CDR2 SMNVEV (reference sequence). This CDR3 contains 17 residues. The junction had 5 bases not matched to a gene; V was cut back by 2 bases and J by 0 bases. The CDR3 coding sequence is TGTGCCAGCAGTTTAAGGGTAGCGGGGCCGAACACCGGGGAGCTGTTTTTT. Protein: CASSLRVAGPNTGELFF.

This clone was detected only once. The rearrangement links TRBV4-1 to TRBJ2-2; D is uncertain. The CDR3 runs 13 residues. Germline V gene sequence: CDR1 MGHRA, CDR2 YSYEKL. The V gene lost 3 bases and the J gene lost 6 bases, with 8 bases spanning the gap. The CDR3 spells CASSQTPAGELFF. CDR3 nucleotide sequence: TGCGCCAGCAGCCAGACCCCCGCCGGGGAGCTGTTTTTT.

The rearrangement links TRBV27 to TRBJ1-1, with D hard to call. The CDR3 runs 13 residues. Germline values: CDR1 MNHEY, CDR2 SMNVEV (reference sequence). V lost 3 bases and J 2 bases, leaving 7 bases between the germline ends. The CDR3 DNA reads TGTGCCAGCAGTTTTTATTTTAACACTGAAGCTTTCTTT. Protein product: CASSFYFNTEAFF.

V and J are TRBV23-1 and TRBJ2-3; tentative D call: TRBD1 (6 bases). TRBV23-1 is an open reading frame whose function is uncertain. The CDR3 extends over 19 amino acids. The ends were cut back, 11 bases at V and 2 bases at J, with 32 bases in the middle. DNA of the CDR3: TGCGCCCCCGGTCCACCCGGCGATGAAACAGGGTTCATCACAGATACGCAGTATTTT. This codes for CAPGPPGDETGFITDTQYF.

The chain combines TRBV5-1 with TRBJ1-1, with a weak D call TRBD1 (5 bases). The CDR3 length is 14 residues. Trimming cost V 3 bases and J 6 bases, with 15 bases left between them. CDR1 and CDR2 (germline): SGHRS, YFSETQ. The chain's CDR3 is CASSSTTDSAEAFF. Written as DNA, the CDR3 is TGCGCCAGCAGCTCGACTACTGACAGCGCTGAAGCTTTCTTT.

The chain carries TRBV4-2 and TRBJ1-2; 9 positions agree with TRBD1. The CDR3 has 15 residues. Trimming at V came to 0 bases and at J to 7 bases, leaving 6 bases not matched to a gene. Germline CDR1 reads LGHNA; CDR2 reads YNFKEQ. The CDR3: CASSQEGQGNGGYTF. CDR3 in DNA: TGTGCCAGCAGCCAAGAAGGACAGGGGAATGGTGGCTACACCTTC.

The chain is built from TRBV19 and TRBJ1-2; possibly TRBD1 for D (5 bases). With 10 bases removed from V and 0 bases from J, the gap between germline ends came to 12 bases. The CDR3 covers 13 residues. CDR1 is LNHDA, CDR2 SQIVND, per germline (reference sequence). In DNA, the CDR3 is TGTGCCACGAGGGACGGCCCTAACTATGGCTACACCTTC. It translates to CATRDGPNYGYTF.

The chain carries TRBV6-1 and TRBJ2-2; D is unclear. CDR3 length equals 13 residues. CDR1 MNHNS and CDR2 SASEGT come from the germline V gene. V was cut by 2 bases and J by 6 bases, with 7 bases left in between. CDR3 residues: CASSESVPGELFF. The CDR3 coding sequence is TGTGCCAGCAGTGAATCCGTACCCGGGGAGCTGTTTTTT.

V and J are TRBV7-3 and TRBJ1-2; 7 nucleotides agree with TRBD1. Unmatched junction bases numbered 3, after V lost 1 base and J lost 1 base. The CDR3 has 15 amino acids. Germline V gene lookup returns CDR1 SGHTA and CDR2 FQGTGA. The CDR3 DNA is TGTGCCAGCAGCTTAAACGCAGGGGGTAACTATGGCTACACCTTC. Its translation: CASSLNAGGNYGYTF.

The genes are TRBV2 and TRBJ2-2, with a tentative D call TRBD1 (5 bases). The CDR3 sequence is 15 residues long. V lost 6 bases and J lost 0, with 11 bases in between. CDR1 and CDR2 from the germline V gene are SNHLY and FYNNEI. The CDR3: CASRGREANTGELFF. CDR3 DNA sequence: TGTGCCAGCAGGGGCAGGGAAGCGAACACCGGGGAGCTGTTTTTT.

This chain links TRBV15 with TRBJ1-1, with TRBD1 identical over 8 bases. The CDR3 length is 17 residues. V trimming: 0 bases; J trimming: 1 base; junction bases outside the gene matches: 7. Per germline, CDR1 LNHNV and CDR2 YYDKDF (reference sequence). The CDR3 is CATSRDRQGLANTEAFF. For the CDR3, the DNA is TGTGCCACCAGCAGAGATCGACAGGGGTTGGCGAACACTGAAGCTTTCTTT.

This chain joins TRBV15 and TRBJ2-1, with TRBD1 as a possible D gene (6 bases). This CDR3 comprises 14 residues. The germline V gene has CDR1 LNHNV and CDR2 YYDKDF (reference sequence). V lost 0 bases to trimming and J lost 6 bases, with 9 bases between them. The CDR3 DNA follows: TGTGCCACCAGCAGAGACTGGGGGCGCAATGAGCAGTTCTTC. This translates into CATSRDWGRNEQFF. The variable domain in full, completed from reference TRBV15 and TRBJ2-1, reads DAMVIQNPRYQVTQFGKPVTLSCSQTLNHNVMYWYQQKSSQAPKLLFHYYDKDFNNEADTPDNFQSRRPNTSFCFLDIRSPGLGDTAMYLCATSRDWGRNEQFFGPGTRLTVL.

The rearrangement links TRBV18 to TRBJ2-1, with unresolved D. The length of the CDR3 is 16 residues. The germline V and J ends were trimmed by 3 bases and 2 bases, with 14 bases remaining between them. Germline V gene lookup returns CDR1 KGHSH and CDR2 LQKENI. CDR3: CASSPSTDHTYNEQFF. CDR3 bases: TGTGCCAGCTCACCGTCAACAGACCATACCTACAATGAGCAGTTCTTC.

V usage is TRBV6-5 and J usage is TRBJ1-2; TRBD1 matches 8 bases. CDR1 and CDR2 from the germline V gene are MNHEY and SVGAGI. The CDR3 length is 11 residues. This CDR3 reads CATTGGFGYTF. Here the CDR3 DNA reads TGTGCTACCACAGGGGGATTCGGCTACACCTTC.

The chain links TRBV6-1 to TRBJ2-2; 7 positions agree with TRBD1. The CDR3 totals 14 residues. Germline CDR1 is MNHNS and CDR2 is SASEGT. With V trimmed by 10 bases and J by 5 bases, 10 bases remained unmatched. Written as DNA, the CDR3 is TGTGCCACCGACGACAGGGCCGGGACCGGGGAGCTGTTTTTT. As protein: CATDDRAGTGELFF.

In DNA, the CDR3 is TGTGCCAGCAGCCAAGACGGGAGGGGATACCAAGAGACCCAGTACTTC. Protein: CASSQDGRGYQETQYF. The V and J genes are TRBV14 and TRBJ2-5; 8 nucleotides align to TRBD2. Germline CDR1 SGHDN, CDR2 FVKESK. This CDR3 has 16 residues. V shed 0 bases and J 0 bases; nucleotides not matched to a gene: 3.

This sequence joins TRBV10-3 and TRBJ2-3; a weak D match, TRBD2 (6 bases). This CDR3 contains 14 residues. Trimming cost V 5 bases and J 1 base, with 10 bases left between them. In germline, CDR1 is ENHRY, CDR2 SYGVKD. In DNA form, the CDR3 reads TGTGCCATCAGTTCGGGGGACCGCACAGATACGCAGTATTTT. This translates into CAISSGDRTDTQYF.

V is TRBV27 and J is TRBJ2-6; 7 positions agree with TRBD1. CDR1 MNHEY and CDR2 SMNVEV come from the germline V gene (reference sequence). The ends lost 1 base at V and 3 bases at J; junction bases unmatched: 9. This CDR3 has 18 amino acids. The CDR3 loop reads CASSLYPTGQGGANVLTF. In nucleotides, the CDR3 is TGTGCCAGCAGTTTATATCCGACAGGGCAAGGTGGGGCCAACGTCCTGACTTTC.

V and J are TRBV7-9 and TRBJ2-7; D not certain. Trimming shortened V by 2 bases and J by 4 bases, and 9 bases separated the two germline ends. CDR3 length: 13 residues. Germline assignment: CDR1 SEHNR and CDR2 FQNEAQ (reference sequence). CDR3 DNA: TGTGCCAGCAGCTTACCGGGCGGTTACGAGCAGTACTTC. Protein sequence: CASSLPGGYEQYF.